This TCR beta chain originates from a study of T cell responses to AZD1222 COVID-19 vaccine. Findings and limits, study-wide: Two AZD1222 administrations were followed by greater Spike-specific TCR breadth and depth. Regions 160-218 and 743-854 dominated among vaccine-associated CD4 TCRs spanning spike. Only 5 or 6 people who got AZD1222 tested seropositive at baseline. Donors were mostly white British, more females; clonal diversity possibly underestimated.

Produced via immunoSEQ multiplex PCR; TCRdb's table is partial and in-frame only. The sample lists 160,000 or so clones; roughly 94% were seen once. Turning to this clone: Its specificity is unknown.

The sequenced sample was peripheral blood, obtained 28 days after the second AZD1222 dose. The receptor's source is an adult who received the AZD1222 COVID-19 vaccine.

The CDR3 nucleotides read TGTGCCAGCAGCTTATCGACAGCTAGCACAGATACGCAGTATTTT. This gives the protein CASSLSTASTDTQYF. V is TRBV9 and J is TRBJ2-3, with D possibly TRBD1 on 5 matching bases. V gave up 4 bases and J gave up 0 bases, with 12 bases separating them. The CDR3 totals 15 residues. Germline CDR1 reads SGDLS; CDR2 reads YYNGEE.